A single T cell receptor (beta chain) is shown here with its context. Its antigen is undetermined. This entry is derived from a study of T cell responses to AZD1222 COVID-19 vaccine. CDR3 size: 14 residues. Germline V gene lookup returns CDR1 SNHLY and CDR2 FYNNEI. The V end lost 4 bases, the J end lost 5 bases, and 11 bases lay between the germline ends. General study findings and limits: Spike-specific TCR breadth and depth both grew after two AZD1222 doses. Across spike, vaccine-associated CD4 TCRs were found, dominant at 160-218 and 743-854.

Profiled with immunoSEQ multiplex PCR; TCRdb holds only in-frame clones, not every one. The table records 89,000 or so clones, 86% of them present only once. The receptor was derived from an adult who received the AZD1222 COVID-19 vaccine. The rearrangement links TRBV2 to TRBJ2-2; D perhaps matches TRBD1 (5 bases). The sequencing here drew on peripheral blood, taken 28 days after the second AZD1222 dose. CDR3 nucleotide sequence: TGTGCCAGCAGTGCCCAGGGTTTTACCGGGGAGCTGTTTTTT. Its translation: CASSAQGFTGELFF. The variable domain in full, with the rest retrieved from reference TRBV2 and TRBJ2-2, is EPEVTQTPSHQVTQMGQEVILRCVPISNHLYFYWYRQILGQKVEFLVSFYNNEISEKSEIFDDQFSVERPDGSNFTLKIRSTKLEDSAMYFCASSAQGFTGELFFGEGSRLTVL.